The following is a TCR beta chain sequence with its context. Clones were sequenced by immunoSEQ multiplex PCR, and TCRdb holds only the in-frame ones, with some missing. The table lists approximately 190,000 clones. These data belong to a study of control samples from healthy donors and cancer patients. Germline V gives CDR1 LNHDA, CDR2 SQIVND (reference sequence). The CDR3 loop spans 14 amino acids. Trimming pared 0 bases from V and 4 bases from J, leaving 10 bases between. The chain employs TRBV19 and TRBJ2-7; D is undetermined. This clonotype was sampled from a woman aged 25 to 39 in good health. Sequencing was carried out using blood. CDR3 region: CASSIDLMSYEQYF. CDR3 bases: TGTGCCAGTAGTATAGATCTGATGTCTTACGAGCAGTACTTC.